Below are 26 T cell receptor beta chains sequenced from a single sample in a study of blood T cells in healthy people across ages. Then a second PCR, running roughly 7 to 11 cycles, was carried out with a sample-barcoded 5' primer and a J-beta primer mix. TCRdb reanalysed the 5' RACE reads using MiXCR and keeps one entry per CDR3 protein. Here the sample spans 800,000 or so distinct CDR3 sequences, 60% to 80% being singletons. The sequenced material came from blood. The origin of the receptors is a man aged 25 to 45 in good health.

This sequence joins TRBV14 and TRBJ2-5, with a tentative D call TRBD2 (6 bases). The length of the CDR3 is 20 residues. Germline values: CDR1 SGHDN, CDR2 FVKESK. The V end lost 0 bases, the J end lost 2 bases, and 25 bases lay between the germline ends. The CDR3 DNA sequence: TGTGCCAGCAGCCAAGAAATGGTGATGGGAGGCATACTAGTACAAGAGACCCAGTACTTC. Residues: CASSQEMVMGGILVQETQYF.

The CDR3 here is CASSAGTGYSNQPQHF. CDR3 bases: TGTGCCAGCAGCGCCGGGACAGGTTATAGCAATCAGCCCCAGCATTTT. V is TRBV5-6 and J is TRBJ1-5, with 8 bases identical to TRBD1. The V gene end was trimmed by 4 bases and the J gene end by 0 bases; junction bases not matched to a gene: 6. Germline V gene data show CDR1 as SGHDT and CDR2 as YYEEEE. This CDR3 comprises 16 residues.

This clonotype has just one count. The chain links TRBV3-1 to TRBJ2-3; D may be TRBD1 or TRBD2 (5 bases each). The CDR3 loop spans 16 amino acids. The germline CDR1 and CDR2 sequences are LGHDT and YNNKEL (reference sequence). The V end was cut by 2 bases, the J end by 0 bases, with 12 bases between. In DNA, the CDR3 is TGTGCCAGCAGCCAATACGGGACGGCTAGCACAGATACGCAGTATTTT. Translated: CASSQYGTASTDTQYF.

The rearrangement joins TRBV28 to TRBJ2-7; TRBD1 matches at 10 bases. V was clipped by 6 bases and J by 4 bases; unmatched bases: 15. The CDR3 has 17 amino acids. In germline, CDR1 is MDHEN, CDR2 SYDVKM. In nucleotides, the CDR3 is TGTGCCAGCAGCGACCCTGGGACAGGGGCGCTCCATTACGAGCAGTACTTC. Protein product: CASSDPGTGALHYEQYF.

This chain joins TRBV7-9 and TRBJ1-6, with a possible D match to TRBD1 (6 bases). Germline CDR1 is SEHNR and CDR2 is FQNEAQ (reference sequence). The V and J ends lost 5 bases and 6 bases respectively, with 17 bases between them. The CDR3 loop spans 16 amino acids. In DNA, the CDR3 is TGTGCCAGCAGCCCCCGGGGGGCCGGGGGTAATTCACCCCTCCACTTT. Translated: CASSPRGAGGNSPLHF.

The CDR3: CASSPSRRPLSYEQYF. Written as DNA, the CDR3 is TGTGCCAGCAGCCCATCACGGAGGCCCCTATCCTACGAGCAGTACTTC. The chain is built from TRBV6-5 and TRBJ2-7; possibly TRBD2 for D (5 bases). The CDR3 contains 16 residues. V lost 6 bases and J lost 1, with 19 bases in between. Per the germline V gene, CDR1 is MNHEY and CDR2 is SVGAGI.

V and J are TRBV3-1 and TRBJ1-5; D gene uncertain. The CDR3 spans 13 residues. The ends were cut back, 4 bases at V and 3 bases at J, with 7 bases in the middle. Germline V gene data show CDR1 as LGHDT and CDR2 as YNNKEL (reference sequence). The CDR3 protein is CASSRGINQPQHF. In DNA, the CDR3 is TGTGCCAGCAGCCGGGGTATCAATCAGCCCCAGCATTTT. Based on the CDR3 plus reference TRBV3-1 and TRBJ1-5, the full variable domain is DTAVSQTPKYLVTQMGNDKSIKCEQNLGHDTMYWYKQDSKKFLKIMFSYNNKELIINETVPNRFSPKSPDKAHLNLHINSLELGDSAVYFCASSRGINQPQHFGDGTRLSIL.

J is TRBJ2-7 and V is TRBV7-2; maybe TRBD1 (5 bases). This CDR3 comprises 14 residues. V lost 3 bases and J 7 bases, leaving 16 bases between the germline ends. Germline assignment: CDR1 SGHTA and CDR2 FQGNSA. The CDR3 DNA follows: TGTGCCAGCAGCTTTCAGGGAACGTCCCGTGAGCAGTACTTC. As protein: CASSFQGTSREQYF.

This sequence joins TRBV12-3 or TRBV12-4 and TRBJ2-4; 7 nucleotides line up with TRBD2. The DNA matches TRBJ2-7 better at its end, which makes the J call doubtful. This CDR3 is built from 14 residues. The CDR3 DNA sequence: TGTGCCAGCAGTTTGGGAGGGCACAACTACGAGCAGTACTTC. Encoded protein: CASSLGGHNYEQYF.

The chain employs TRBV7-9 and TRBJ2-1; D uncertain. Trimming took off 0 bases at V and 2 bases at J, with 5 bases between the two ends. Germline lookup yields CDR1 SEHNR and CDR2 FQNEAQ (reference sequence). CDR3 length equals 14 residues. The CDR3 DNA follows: TGTGCCAGCAGCTTAGCGCGGCCCTACAATGAGCAGTTCTTC. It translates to CASSLARPYNEQFF.

The CDR3 region has the DNA TGCAGCTCTTTCCGGGACAGGGGACGCAATGAGCAGTTCTTC. This sequence encodes CSSFRDRGRNEQFF. The J gene is TRBJ2-1, the V gene TRBV29-1; 10 bases line up with TRBD1. From germline, CDR1 is SQVTM and CDR2 ANQGSEA. V dropped 8 bases and J dropped 6; count of bases not matched to a gene: 10. The CDR3 loop spans 14 amino acids.

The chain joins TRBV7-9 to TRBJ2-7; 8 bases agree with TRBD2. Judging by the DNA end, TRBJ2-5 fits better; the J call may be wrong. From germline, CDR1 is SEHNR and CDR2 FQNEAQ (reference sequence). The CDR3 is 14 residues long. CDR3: CASSVSGAEETQYF. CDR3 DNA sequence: TGTGCCAGCAGCGTTAGCGGGGCAGAGGAGACCCAGTACTTC.

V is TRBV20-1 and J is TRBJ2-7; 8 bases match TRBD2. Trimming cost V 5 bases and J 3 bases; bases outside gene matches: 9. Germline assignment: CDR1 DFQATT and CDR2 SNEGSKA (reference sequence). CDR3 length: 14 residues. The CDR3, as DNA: TGCAGTGCTCTAGGCCCGGGGGGGGGCTACGAGCAGTACTTC. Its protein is CSALGPGGGYEQYF.

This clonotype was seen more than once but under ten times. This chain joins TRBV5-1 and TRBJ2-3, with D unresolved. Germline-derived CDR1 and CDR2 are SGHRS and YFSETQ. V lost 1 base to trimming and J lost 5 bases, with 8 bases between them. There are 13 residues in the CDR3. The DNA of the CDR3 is TGCGCCAGCAGCTTGACCTTTCTAGATACGCAGTATTTT. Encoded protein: CASSLTFLDTQYF.

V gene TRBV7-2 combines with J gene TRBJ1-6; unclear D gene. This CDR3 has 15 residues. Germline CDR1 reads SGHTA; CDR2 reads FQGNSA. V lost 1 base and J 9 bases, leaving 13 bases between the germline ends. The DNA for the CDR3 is TGTGCCAGCAGCTTAGAGTCAGATTCCTCTTCACCCCTCCACTTT. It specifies CASSLESDSSSPLHF.

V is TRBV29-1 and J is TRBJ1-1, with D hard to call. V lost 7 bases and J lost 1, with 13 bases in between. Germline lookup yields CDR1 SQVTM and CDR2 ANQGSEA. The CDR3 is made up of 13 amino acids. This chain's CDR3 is CSARHEENTEAFF. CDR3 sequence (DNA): TGCAGCGCCCGACACGAGGAGAACACTGAAGCTTTCTTT. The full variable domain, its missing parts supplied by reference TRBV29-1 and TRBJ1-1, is SAVISQKPSRDICQRGTSLTIQCQVDSQVTMMFWYRQQPGQSLTLIATANQGSEATYESGFVIDKFPISRPNLTFSTLTVSNMSPEDSSIYLCSARHEENTEAFFGQGTRLTVV.

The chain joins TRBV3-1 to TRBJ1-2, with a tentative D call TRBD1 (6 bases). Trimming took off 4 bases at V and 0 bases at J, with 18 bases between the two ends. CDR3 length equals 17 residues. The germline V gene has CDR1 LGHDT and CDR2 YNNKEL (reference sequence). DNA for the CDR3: TGTGCCAGCAGCCGCGGACAGACTGTAACGTCTAACTATGGCTACACCTTC. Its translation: CASSRGQTVTSNYGYTF.

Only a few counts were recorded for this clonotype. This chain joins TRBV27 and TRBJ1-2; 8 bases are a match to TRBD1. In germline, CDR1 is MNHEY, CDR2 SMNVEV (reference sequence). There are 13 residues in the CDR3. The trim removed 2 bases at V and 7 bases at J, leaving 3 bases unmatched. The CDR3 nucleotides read TGTGCCAGCAGTTTAGACAGGGGCCGTGGCTACACCTTC. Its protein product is CASSLDRGRGYTF.

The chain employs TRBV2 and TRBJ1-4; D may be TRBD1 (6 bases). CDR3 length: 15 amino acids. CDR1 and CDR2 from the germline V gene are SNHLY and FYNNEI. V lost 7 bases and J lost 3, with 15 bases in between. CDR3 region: CASKNTGFANEKLFF. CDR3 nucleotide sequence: TGTGCCAGCAAAAATACAGGGTTTGCTAATGAAAAACTGTTTTTT.

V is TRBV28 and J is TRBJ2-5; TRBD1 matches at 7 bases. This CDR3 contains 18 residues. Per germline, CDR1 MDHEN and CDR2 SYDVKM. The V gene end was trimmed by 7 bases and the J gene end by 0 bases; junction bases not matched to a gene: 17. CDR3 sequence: CASTSAQRGQEDQETQYF. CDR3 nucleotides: TGTGCCAGCACCAGCGCCCAAAGAGGACAGGAGGACCAAGAGACCCAGTACTTC.

The CDR3 DNA reads as TGCAGCGGGGGGGACAGGGTTGGCCTTTCCAATGAGCAGTTCTTC. Translating gives CSGGDRVGLSNEQFF. The chain is built from TRBV29-1 and TRBJ2-1, with 9 bases matching TRBD1. In germline, CDR1 is SQVTM, CDR2 ANQGSEA. The J segment lost 6 bases and the V segment lost 7 bases, leaving 13 bases of the junction unmatched. CDR3 length equals 15 residues.

DNA of the CDR3: TGTGCCAGCAGCGGAGGGGGACAGACAACAACCTATAACTATGGCTACACCTTC. Translated: CASSGGGQTTTYNYGYTF. The chain uses TRBV9 and TRBJ1-2; 7 bases agree with TRBD1. Germline V gene data show CDR1 as SGDLS and CDR2 as YYNGEE. V lost 3 bases and J lost 1; bases outside the gene matches: 15. This CDR3 spans 18 amino acids.

The CDR3 spells CAISESRGRAKNIQYF. DNA for the CDR3: TGTGCCATCAGTGAGTCGAGGGGGCGCGCAAAAAACATTCAGTACTTC. The chain is built from TRBV10-3 and TRBJ2-4; 7 positions agree with TRBD1. Germline values: CDR1 ENHRY, CDR2 SYGVKD. The CDR3 has 16 amino acids. The junction had 6 bases not matched to a gene; V was cut back by 0 bases and J by 4 bases.

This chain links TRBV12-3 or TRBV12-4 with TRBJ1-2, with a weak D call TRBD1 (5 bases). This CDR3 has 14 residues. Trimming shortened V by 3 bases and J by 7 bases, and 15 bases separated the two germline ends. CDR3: CASSFGAGDVGYTF. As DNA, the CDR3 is TGTGCCAGCAGTTTCGGTGCGGGGGATGTTGGCTACACCTTC.

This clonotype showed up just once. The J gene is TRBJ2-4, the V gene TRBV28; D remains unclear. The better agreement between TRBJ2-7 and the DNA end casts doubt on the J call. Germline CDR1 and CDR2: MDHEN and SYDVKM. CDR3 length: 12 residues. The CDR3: CASRVVGNEQYF. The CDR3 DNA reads TGTGCCAGCAGAGTCGTAGGGAACGAGCAGTACTTC.

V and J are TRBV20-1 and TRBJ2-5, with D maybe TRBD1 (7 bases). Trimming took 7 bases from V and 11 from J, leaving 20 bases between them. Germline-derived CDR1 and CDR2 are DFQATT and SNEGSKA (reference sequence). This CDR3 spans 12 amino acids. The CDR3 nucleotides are TGCAGTGTCCTTCAGGGGGGCAATGAGCAGTACTTC. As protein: CSVLQGGNEQYF.